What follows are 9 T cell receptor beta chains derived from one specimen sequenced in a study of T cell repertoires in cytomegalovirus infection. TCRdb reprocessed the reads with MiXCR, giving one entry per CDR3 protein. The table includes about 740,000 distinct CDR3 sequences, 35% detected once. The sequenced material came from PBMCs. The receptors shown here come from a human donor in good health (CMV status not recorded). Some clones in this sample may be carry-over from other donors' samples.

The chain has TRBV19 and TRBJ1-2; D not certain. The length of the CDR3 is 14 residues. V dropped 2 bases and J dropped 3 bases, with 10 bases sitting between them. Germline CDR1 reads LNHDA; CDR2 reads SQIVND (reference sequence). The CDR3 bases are TGTGCCAGTAGTATAACCGGGATCGACTATGGCTACACCTTC. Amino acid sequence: CASSITGIDYGYTF.

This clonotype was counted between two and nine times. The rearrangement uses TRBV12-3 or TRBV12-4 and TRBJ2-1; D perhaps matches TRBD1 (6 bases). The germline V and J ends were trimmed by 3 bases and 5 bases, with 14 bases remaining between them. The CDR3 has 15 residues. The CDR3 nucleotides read TGTGCCAGCAGTTTTTGGCAGGGGCCGAACAATGAGCAGTTCTTC. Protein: CASSFWQGPNNEQFF.

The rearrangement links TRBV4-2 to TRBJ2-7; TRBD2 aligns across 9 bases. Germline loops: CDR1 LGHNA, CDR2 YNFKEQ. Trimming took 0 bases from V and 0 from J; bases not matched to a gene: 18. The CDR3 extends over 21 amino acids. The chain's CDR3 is CASSQDLSLRIAGVVSYEQYF. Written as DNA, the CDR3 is TGTGCCAGCAGCCAAGACCTCTCATTGAGAATAGCGGGGGTAGTCTCCTACGAGCAGTACTTC.

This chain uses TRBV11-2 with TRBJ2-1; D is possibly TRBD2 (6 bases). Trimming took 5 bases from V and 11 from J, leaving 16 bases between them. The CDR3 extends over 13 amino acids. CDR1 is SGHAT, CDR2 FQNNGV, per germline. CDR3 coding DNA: TGTGCCAGCAGCCCAAGCAGCCGGGAGAAGCAGTTCTTC. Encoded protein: CASSPSSREKQFF. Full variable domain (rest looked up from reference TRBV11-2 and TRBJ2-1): EAGVAQSPRYKIIEKRQSVAFWCNPISGHATLYWYQQILGQGPKLLIQFQNNGVVDDSQLPKDRFSAERLKGVDSTLKIQPAKLEDSAVYLCASSPSSREKQFFGPGTRLTVL.

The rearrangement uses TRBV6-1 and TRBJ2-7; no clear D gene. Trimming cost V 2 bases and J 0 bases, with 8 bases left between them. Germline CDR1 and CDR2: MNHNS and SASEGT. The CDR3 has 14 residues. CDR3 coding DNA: TGTGCCAGCAGTGAAAGGCTGAACTCCTACGAGCAGTACTTC. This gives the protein CASSERLNSYEQYF.

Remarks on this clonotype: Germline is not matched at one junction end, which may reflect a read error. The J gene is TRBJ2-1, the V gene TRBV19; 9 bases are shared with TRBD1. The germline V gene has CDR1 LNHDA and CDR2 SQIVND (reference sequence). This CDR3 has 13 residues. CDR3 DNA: TGTGCCAGTAGTGTCGGGACAGGGCTAGAGCATTTCTTC. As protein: CASSVGTGLEHFF.

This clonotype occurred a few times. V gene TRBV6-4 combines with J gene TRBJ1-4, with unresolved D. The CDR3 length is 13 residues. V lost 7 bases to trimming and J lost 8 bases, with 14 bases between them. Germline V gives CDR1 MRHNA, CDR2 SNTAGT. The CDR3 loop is CASTVPPEEKLFF. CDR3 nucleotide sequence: TGTGCCAGCACCGTACCCCCGGAAGAAAAACTGTTTTTT.

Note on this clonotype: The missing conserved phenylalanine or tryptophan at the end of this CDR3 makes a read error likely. Here the CDR3 reads CASSQVSGKSGEQYL. CDR3 sequence (DNA): TGTGCCAGCAGCCAAGTCAGCGGGAAGTCTGGAGAGCAGTACTTA. This rearrangement joins TRBV4-1 to TRBJ2-7, with 7 bases that match TRBD2. CDR1 and CDR2 (germline): MGHRA, YSYEKL. The CDR3 spans 15 residues.

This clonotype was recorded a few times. The CDR3 bases are TGTGCCAGCAGTTACTCGGTAGGGAGCGAGACCCAGTACTTC. Protein sequence: CASSYSVGSETQYF. The V gene is TRBV6-2 or TRBV6-3, the J gene TRBJ2-5; tentative D call: TRBD2 (5 bases). Looked up from germline, CDR1 is MNHEY and CDR2 is SVGEGT. The V end lost 0 bases, the J end lost 5 bases, and 10 bases lay between the germline ends. CDR3 length equals 14 residues.